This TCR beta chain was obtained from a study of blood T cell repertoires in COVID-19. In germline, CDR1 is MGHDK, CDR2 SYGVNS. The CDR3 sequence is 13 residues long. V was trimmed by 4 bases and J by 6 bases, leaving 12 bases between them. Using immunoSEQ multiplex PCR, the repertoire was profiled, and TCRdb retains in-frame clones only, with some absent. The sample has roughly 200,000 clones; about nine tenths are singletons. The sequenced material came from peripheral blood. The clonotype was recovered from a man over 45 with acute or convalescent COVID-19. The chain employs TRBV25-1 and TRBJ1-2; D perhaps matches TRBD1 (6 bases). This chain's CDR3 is CASSGPQGHGYTF. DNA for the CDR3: TGTGCCAGCAGTGGGCCACAGGGACATGGCTACACCTTC.